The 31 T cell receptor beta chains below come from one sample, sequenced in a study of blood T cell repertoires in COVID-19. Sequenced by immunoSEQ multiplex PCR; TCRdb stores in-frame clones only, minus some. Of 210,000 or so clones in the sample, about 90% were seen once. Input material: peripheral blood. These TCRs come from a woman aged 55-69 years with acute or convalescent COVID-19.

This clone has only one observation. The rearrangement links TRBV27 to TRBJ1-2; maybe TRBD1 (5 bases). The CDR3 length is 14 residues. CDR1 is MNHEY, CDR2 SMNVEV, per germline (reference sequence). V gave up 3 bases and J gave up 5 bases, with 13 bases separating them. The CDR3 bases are TGTGCCAGCAGTTTGTTCAGGCAGGGATATGGCTACACCTTC. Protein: CASSLFRQGYGYTF.

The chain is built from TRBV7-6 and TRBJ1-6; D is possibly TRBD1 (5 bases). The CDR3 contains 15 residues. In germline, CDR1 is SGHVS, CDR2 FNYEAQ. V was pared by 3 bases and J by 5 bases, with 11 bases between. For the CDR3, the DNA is TGTGCCAGCAGCTTGCAGGCAGGGCATAATTCACCCCTCCACTTT. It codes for CASSLQAGHNSPLHF.

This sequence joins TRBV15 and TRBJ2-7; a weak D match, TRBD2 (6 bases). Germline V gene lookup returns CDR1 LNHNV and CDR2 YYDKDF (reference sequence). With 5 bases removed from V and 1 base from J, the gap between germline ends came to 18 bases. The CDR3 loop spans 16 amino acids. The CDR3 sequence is CATSPLPGERSYEQYF. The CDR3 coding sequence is TGTGCCACCAGCCCACTGCCGGGGGAAAGATCCTACGAGCAGTACTTC.

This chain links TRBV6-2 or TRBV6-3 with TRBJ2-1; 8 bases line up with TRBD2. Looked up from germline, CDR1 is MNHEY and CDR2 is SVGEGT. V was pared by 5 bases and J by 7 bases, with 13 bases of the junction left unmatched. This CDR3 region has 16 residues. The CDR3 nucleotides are TGTGCCAGCAGTCTATCCGGGACTAGAAGGTCTAATGAGCAGTTCTTC. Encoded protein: CASSLSGTRRSNEQFF.

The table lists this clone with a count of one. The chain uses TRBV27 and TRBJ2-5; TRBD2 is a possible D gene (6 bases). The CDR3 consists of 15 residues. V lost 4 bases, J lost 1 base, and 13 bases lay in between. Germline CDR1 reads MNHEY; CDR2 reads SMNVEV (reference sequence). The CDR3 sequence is CASSWRSGSQETQYF. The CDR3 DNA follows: TGTGCCAGCAGTTGGCGTAGCGGATCCCAAGAGACCCAGTACTTC.

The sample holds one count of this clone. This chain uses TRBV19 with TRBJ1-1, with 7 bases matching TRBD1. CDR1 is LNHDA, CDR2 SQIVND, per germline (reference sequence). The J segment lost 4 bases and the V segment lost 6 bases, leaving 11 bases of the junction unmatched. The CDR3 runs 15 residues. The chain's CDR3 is CASRRNEGAATEAFF. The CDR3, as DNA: TGTGCCAGTAGGAGAAACGAGGGGGCGGCCACTGAAGCTTTCTTT.

The DNA of the CDR3 is TGTGCCAGCAGTCCGCGGGGAACCAACTCTGGAAACACCATATATTTT. Translated, it gives CASSPRGTNSGNTIYF. V is TRBV27 and J is TRBJ1-3; unclear D gene. The germline V and J ends were trimmed by 5 bases and 0 bases, with 14 bases remaining between them. Germline V gene lookup returns CDR1 MNHEY and CDR2 SMNVEV (reference sequence). This CDR3 has 16 amino acids.

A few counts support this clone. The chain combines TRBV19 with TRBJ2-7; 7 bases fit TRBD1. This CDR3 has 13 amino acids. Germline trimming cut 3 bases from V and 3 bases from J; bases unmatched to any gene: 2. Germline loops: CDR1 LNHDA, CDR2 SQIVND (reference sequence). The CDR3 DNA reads TGTGCCAGTAGTATGAGGGGGCTCTACGAGCAGTACTTC. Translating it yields CASSMRGLYEQYF.

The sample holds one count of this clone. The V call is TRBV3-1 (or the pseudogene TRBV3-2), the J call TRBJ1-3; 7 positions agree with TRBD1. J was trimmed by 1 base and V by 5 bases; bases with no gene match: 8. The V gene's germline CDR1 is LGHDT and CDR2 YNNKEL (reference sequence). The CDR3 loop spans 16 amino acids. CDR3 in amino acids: CASSSTGVSSGNTIYF. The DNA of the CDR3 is TGTGCCAGCAGCTCAACAGGGGTATCGTCTGGAAACACCATATATTTT.

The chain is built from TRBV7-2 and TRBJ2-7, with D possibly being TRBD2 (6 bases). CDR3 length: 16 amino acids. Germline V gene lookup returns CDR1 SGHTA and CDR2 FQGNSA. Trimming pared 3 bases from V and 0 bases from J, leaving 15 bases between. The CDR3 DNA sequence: TGTGCCAGCAGCTTGGGACTCTCGGTGCCCTCCTACGAGCAGTACTTC. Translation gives CASSLGLSVPSYEQYF.

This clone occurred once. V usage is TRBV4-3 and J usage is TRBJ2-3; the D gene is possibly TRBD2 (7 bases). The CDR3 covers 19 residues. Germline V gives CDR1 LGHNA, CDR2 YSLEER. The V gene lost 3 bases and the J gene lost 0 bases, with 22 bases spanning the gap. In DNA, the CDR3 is TGCGCCAGCAGCCACTTCAGGGGCGGTAGCGGGTTTAGCACAGATACGCAGTATTTT. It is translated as CASSHFRGGSGFSTDTQYF.

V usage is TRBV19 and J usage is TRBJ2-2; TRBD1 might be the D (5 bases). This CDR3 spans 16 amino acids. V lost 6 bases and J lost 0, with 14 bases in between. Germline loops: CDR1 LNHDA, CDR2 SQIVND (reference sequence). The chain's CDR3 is CASRGRADPNTGELFF. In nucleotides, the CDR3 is TGTGCCAGTAGGGGCAGGGCGGATCCGAACACCGGGGAGCTGTTTTTT.

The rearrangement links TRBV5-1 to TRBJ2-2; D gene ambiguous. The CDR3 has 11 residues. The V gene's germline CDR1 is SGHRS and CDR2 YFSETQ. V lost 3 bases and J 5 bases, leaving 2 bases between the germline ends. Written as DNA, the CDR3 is TGCGCCAGCAGCTCGACCGGGGAGCTGTTTTTT. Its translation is CASSSTGELFF.

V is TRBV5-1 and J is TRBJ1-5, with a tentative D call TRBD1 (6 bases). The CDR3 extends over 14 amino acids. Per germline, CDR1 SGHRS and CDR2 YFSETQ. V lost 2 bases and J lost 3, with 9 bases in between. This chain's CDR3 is CASSLEGDNQPQHF. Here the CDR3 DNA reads TGCGCCAGCAGCTTAGAGGGGGACAATCAGCCCCAGCATTTT.

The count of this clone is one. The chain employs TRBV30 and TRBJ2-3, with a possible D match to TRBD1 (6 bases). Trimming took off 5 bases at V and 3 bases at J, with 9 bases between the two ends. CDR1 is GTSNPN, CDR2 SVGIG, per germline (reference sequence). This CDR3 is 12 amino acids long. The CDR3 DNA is TGTGCCTGGTCCAGGGGAACAGATACGCAGTATTTT. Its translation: CAWSRGTDTQYF.

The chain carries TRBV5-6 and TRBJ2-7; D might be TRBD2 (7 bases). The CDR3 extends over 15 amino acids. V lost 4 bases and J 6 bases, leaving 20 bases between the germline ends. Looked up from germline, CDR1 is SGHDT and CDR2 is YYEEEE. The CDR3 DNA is TGTGCCAGCAGCCGATACGGGGGGCTCTCGGGCGAGCAGTACTTC. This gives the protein CASSRYGGLSGEQYF. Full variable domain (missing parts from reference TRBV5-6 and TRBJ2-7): DAGVTQSPTHLIKTRGQQVTLRCSPKSGHDTVSWYQQALGQGPQFIFQYYEEEERQRGNFPDRFSGHQFPNYSSELNVNALLLGDSALYLCASSRYGGLSGEQYFGPGTRLTVT.

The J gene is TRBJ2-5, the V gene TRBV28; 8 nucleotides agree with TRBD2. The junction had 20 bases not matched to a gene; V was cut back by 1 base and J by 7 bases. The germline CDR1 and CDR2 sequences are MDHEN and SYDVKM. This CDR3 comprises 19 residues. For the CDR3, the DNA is TGTGCCAGCAGTTTATTCGCGGGAGGCCAATTGTGGATTATGGGGACCCAGTACTTC. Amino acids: CASSLFAGGQLWIMGTQYF.

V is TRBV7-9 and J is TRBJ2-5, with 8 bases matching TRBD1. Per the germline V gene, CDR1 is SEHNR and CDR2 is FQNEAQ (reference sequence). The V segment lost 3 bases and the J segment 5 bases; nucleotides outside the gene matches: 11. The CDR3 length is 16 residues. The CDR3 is CASSLARQGKGETQYF. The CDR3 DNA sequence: TGTGCCAGCAGCTTGGCAAGACAGGGGAAGGGGGAGACCCAGTACTTC.

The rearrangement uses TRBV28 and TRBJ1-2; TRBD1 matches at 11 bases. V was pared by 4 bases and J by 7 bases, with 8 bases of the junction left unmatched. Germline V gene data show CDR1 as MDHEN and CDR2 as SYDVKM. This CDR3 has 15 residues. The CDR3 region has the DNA TGTGCCAGCAGTTCACGGACAGGGGGCTTTCTTGGCTACACCTTC. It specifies CASSSRTGGFLGYTF.

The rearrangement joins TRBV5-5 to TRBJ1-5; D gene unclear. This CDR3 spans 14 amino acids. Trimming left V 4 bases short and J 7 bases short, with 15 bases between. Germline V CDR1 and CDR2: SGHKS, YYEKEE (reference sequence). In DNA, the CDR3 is TGTGCCAGCAGCAGGGATGCGGCGGGGCAGCCCCAGCATTTT. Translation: CASSRDAAGQPQHF.

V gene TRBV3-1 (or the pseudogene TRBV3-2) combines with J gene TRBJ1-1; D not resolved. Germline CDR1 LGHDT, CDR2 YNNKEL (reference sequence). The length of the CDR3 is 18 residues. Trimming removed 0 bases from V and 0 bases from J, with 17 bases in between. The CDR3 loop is CASSQEFGGGHLNTEAFF. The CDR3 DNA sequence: TGTGCCAGCAGCCAAGAGTTCGGCGGCGGGCATTTGAACACTGAAGCTTTCTTT.

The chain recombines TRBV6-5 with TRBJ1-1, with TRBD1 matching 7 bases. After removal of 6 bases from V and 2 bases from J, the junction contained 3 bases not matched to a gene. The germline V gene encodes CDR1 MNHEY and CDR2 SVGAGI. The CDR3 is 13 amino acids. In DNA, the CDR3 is TGTGCCAGCAGACGGACAGGCAACACTGAAGCTTTCTTT. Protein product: CASRRTGNTEAFF.

The CDR3 spells CASSRQSADGYTF. The CDR3 DNA reads TGTGCCAGCAGCCGTCAAAGTGCGGATGGCTACACCTTC. This rearrangement joins TRBV6-2 or TRBV6-3 to TRBJ1-2; D is undetermined. CDR3 length: 13 residues. The V and J ends lost 6 bases and 6 bases respectively, with 14 bases between them. CDR1 is MNHEY, CDR2 SVGEGT, per germline.

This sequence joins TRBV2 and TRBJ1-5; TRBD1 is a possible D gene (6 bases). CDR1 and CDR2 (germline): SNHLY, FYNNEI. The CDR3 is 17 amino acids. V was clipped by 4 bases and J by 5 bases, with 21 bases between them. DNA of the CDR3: TGTGCCAGCAGTGTTGGGATACAGGGCTCAAGTGATCAGCCCCAGCATTTT. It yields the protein CASSVGIQGSSDQPQHF.

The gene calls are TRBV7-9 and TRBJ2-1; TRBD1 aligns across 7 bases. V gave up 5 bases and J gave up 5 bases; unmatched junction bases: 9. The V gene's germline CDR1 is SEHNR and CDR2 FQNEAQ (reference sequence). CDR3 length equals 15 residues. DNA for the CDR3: TGTGCCAGCAGCCTCAGGGGGACAGTGGACAATGAGCAGTTCTTC. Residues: CASSLRGTVDNEQFF.

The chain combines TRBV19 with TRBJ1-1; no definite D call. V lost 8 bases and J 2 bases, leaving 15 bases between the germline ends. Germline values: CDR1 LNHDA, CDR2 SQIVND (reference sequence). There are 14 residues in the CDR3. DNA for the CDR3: TGTGCCAGTCGTCCGAGGATGCAAAACACTGAAGCTTTCTTT. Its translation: CASRPRMQNTEAFF.

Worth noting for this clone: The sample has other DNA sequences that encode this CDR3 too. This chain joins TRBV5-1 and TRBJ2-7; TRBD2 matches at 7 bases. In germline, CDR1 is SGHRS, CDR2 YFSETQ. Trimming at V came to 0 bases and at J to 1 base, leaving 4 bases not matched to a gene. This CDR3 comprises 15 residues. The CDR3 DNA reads TGCGCCAGCAGCTTGGGGCAGGGAGGGTCCTACGAGCAGTACTTC. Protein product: CASSLGQGGSYEQYF.

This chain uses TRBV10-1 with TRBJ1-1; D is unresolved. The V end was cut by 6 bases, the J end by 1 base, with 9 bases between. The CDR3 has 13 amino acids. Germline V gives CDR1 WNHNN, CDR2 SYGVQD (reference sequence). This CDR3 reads CASRMARNTEAFF. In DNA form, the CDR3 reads TGCGCCAGCAGGATGGCAAGGAACACTGAAGCTTTCTTT.

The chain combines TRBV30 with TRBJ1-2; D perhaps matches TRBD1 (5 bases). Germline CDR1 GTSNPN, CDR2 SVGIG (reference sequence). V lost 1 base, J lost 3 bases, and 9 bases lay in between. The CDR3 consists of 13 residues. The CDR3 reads CAWSEGLHYGYTF. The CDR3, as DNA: TGTGCCTGGAGTGAGGGACTTCACTATGGCTACACCTTC.

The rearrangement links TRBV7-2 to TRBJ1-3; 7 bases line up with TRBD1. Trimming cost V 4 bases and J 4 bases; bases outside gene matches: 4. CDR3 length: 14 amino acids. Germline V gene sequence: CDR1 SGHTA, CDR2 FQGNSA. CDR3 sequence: CASSSGGRGNTIYF. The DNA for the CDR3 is TGTGCCAGCAGCTCAGGGGGTAGGGGAAACACCATATATTTT.

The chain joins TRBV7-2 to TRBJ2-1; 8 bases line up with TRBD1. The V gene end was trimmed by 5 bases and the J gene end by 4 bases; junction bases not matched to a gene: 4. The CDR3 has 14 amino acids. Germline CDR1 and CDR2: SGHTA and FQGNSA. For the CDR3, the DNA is TGTGCCAGCAGCCCGGACAGGGTTTACAATGAGCAGTTCTTC. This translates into CASSPDRVYNEQFF.